This is a list of T cell receptor beta chains from one sample in a study of T cell responses to AZD1222 COVID-19 vaccine. Clones were read by immunoSEQ multiplex PCR, and TCRdb kept only the in-frame ones, dropping some. The table has 90,000 to 120,000 clones, 85% to 90% seen once. The sample consisted of peripheral blood, taken on day 0 of AZD1222 vaccination. These receptors were collected from an adult in good health. CDR3s include the opening cysteine and the closing phenylalanine or tryptophan. The D gene is left open where the match is weak. Size values are once, few and many counts, or a class for expanded clones, and some rows have none.

clone size,D gene,J gene,V gene,CDR3 DNA,CDR3 protein
-,-,TRBJ2-7,TRBV6-5,TGTGCCAGCAGTTACCGCAGAGAATCTTTCTACGAGCAGTACTTC,CASSYRRESFYEQYF
-,TRBD2,TRBJ2-5,TRBV6-4,TGTGCCAGCAGTCTCACTAGCGGGGGAAGCGAGACCCAGTACTTC,CASSLTSGGSETQYF
-,-,TRBJ1-4,TRBV6-6,TGTGCCAGCAGTTTCTACAGCACAACTAATGAAAAACTGTTTTTT,CASSFYSTTNEKLFF
-,-,TRBJ1-2,TRBV5-1,TGCGCCAGCAGCTTGGGACAGCACTATGGCTACACCTTC,CASSLGQHYGYTF
-,-,TRBJ1-4,TRBV30,TGTGCCTGGAATGGACAGACGGGGGAAAAACTGTTTTTT,CAWNGQTGEKLFF
-,TRBD1,TRBJ1-4,TRBV6-5,TGTGCCAGCAGGGTAGGGGGCAACCCAAATGAAAAACTGTTTTTT,CASRVGGNPNEKLFF
-,-,TRBJ1-1,TRBV2,TGTGCCAGCAGCTTGACCGATCAACTTGAAGCTTTCTTT,CASSLTDQLEAFF
-,TRBD1,TRBJ1-5,TRBV10-3,TGTGCCATCAGTGCGGACAGGGCTGGGCAGCCCCAGCATTTT,CAISADRAGQPQHF
once,-,TRBJ1-1,TRBV6-2/TRBV6-3,TGTGCCAGCAGTTACCTCGATTACGGGGGGGCTGAAGCTTTCTTT,CASSYLDYGGAEAFF
-,-,TRBJ2-1,TRBV28,TGTGCCAGCAGTCGACCTCTCGATTCTCGGAGGCAGTTCTTC,CASSRPLDSRRQFF
-,-,TRBJ1-1,TRBV11-3,TGTGCCAGCAGCCCCCGGGGGGGGGAAGGCACTGAAGCTTTCTTT,CASSPRGGEGTEAFF
-,-,TRBJ1-2,TRBV6-6,TGTGCCAGCACCCCGTTCGGGGGTTCAGATGGCTACACCTTC,CASTPFGGSDGYTF
-,-,TRBJ1-2,TRBV6-1,TGTGCCAGCAGTGAAGCGCGGGGTGGGTATGGCTACACCTTC,CASSEARGGYGYTF
-,-,TRBJ1-5,TRBV5-5,TGTGCCAGCAGCCCTCAGTACCAGGGAAACAATCAGCCCCAGCATTTT,CASSPQYQGNNQPQHF
-,TRBD2,TRBJ2-3,TRBV7-2,TGTGCCAGCAGCTTACAGTCGTTGCGGGGGGCCCATACGCAGTATTTT,CASSLQSLRGAHTQYF
-,-,TRBJ1-1,TRBV7-9,TGTGCCAGCAGCTTAGCGCGAGCCTCGAGGGCGAACACTGAAGCTTTCTTT,CASSLARASRANTEAFF
-,-,TRBJ2-2,TRBV12-3/TRBV12-4,TGTGCCAGCACCCCCCCCGGGGAGCTGTTTTTT,CASTPPGELFF
-,-,TRBJ1-5,TRBV18,TGTGCCAGCTCACGACTGGAACAGGCGCCAAATCAGCCCCAGCATTTT,CASSRLEQAPNQPQHF
-,-,TRBJ1-5,TRBV7-8,TGTGCCAGCAGCGCCACTAGGGGCTCTTCCAATCAGCCCCAGCATTTT,CASSATRGSSNQPQHF
few,-,TRBJ1-6,TRBV27,TGTGCCAGCAGTCTAGAGGGGGTTAGGGGTTCACCCCTCCACTTT,CASSLEGVRGSPLHF
-,-,TRBJ1-1,TRBV21-1,TGTGCCAGCAGCAAAGTCCCCAGGGGGTCCACCGACACTGAAGCTTTCTTT,CASSKVPRGSTDTEAFF
-,-,TRBJ2-1,TRBV5-4,TGTGCCAGCAGCCTTGGGGTGCCGCAGGGGAGGGACAATGAGCAGTTCTTC,CASSLGVPQGRDNEQFF
-,-,TRBJ2-5,TRBV28,TGTGCCAGCAGTTTGTCAGGGGAAGAGACCCAGTACTTC,CASSLSGEETQYF
-,TRBD1,TRBJ1-1,TRBV6-5,TGTGCCAGCAGCCCGACGGTACAGGGGGGCACTGAAGCTTTCTTT,CASSPTVQGGTEAFF
-,-,TRBJ1-1,TRBV4-2,TGTGCCAGCAGCCAAGATCTTGGGAGGTTCGGTGAAGCTTTCTTT,CASSQDLGRFGEAFF
-,-,TRBJ1-5,TRBV14,TGTGCCAGCAGCCAAGTCGGAGAACCCCAGCATTTT,CASSQVGEPQHF
-,-,TRBJ1-4,TRBV28,TGTGCCAGCAGTTTATCCAGGGCGTCTACTAATGAAAAACTGTTTTTT,CASSLSRASTNEKLFF
-,TRBD1,TRBJ1-2,TRBV28,TGTGCCAGCAGTTTAAGGACAGGGGCCTATGGCTACACCTTC,CASSLRTGAYGYTF
-,TRBD1,TRBJ2-1,TRBV5-1,TGCGCCAGCAGCTTGGACGGACAGGGCTACAATGAGCAGTTCTTC,CASSLDGQGYNEQFF
-,-,TRBJ1-2,TRBV29-1,TGCAGCGCCGTGGAGGGGGAGGACTATGGCTACACCTTC,CSAVEGEDYGYTF
-,-,TRBJ1-1,TRBV6-4,TGTGCCAGCAGTGACTCCGACCGGGGGCGAAACGAAGCTTTCTTT,CASSDSDRGRNEAFF
-,-,TRBJ1-2,TRBV4-1,TGCGCCAGCAGCCAAGGGGACGGATTCGACTATGGCTACACCTTC,CASSQGDGFDYGYTF
-,TRBD1,TRBJ2-5,TRBV7-2,TGTGCCAGCAGCTTAATGGGACAGGGAATTGGAGAGACCCAGTACTTC,CASSLMGQGIGETQYF
-,-,TRBJ2-1,TRBV3-1/TRBV3-2,TGTGCCAGCAGCCAAGTTGAGCTGAGCTCCTACAATGAGCAGTTCTTC,CASSQVELSSYNEQFF
-,-,TRBJ2-7,TRBV30,TGTGCCTGGAGCTTTCAGGGGAAGAAGGAGTACGAGCAGTACTTC,CAWSFQGKKEYEQYF
-,TRBD1,TRBJ1-2,TRBV7-7,TGTGCCAGCAGCTTAGCGACAGGGCGCCCTAACTATGGCTACACCTTC,CASSLATGRPNYGYTF
-,-,TRBJ1-1,TRBV12-3/TRBV12-4,TGTGCCAGCAGTTTCCCGCCCTACACTGAAGCTTTCTTT,CASSFPPYTEAFF
-,-,TRBJ2-5,TRBV2,TGTGCCAGCAGGCGGACAGCGCCAGGGGAGACCCAGTACTTC,CASRRTAPGETQYF
-,-,TRBJ1-3,TRBV29-1,TGCAGCGTTGAGTTAGGAATCTCTGGAAACACCATATATTTT,CSVELGISGNTIYF
-,TRBD1,TRBJ2-7,TRBV6-5,TGTGCCAGCAGCCACAGGGGCTCCTACGAGCAGTACTTC,CASSHRGSYEQYF
-,TRBD2,TRBJ2-5,TRBV28,TGTGCCAGCAGGTCTCTAGCGGGGGGTATAGAGACCCAGTACTTC,CASRSLAGGIETQYF
-,TRBD1,TRBJ1-2,TRBV6-1,TGTGCCAGCAGTGATGCGACAGGGGAGGTCTATGGCTACACCTTC,CASSDATGEVYGYTF
-,-,TRBJ1-2,TRBV18,TGTGCCAGCTCACCCAGCGACAGCGGTCGGGGCTATGGCTACACCTTC,CASSPSDSGRGYGYTF
-,TRBD2,TRBJ2-3,TRBV7-2,TGTGCCACCCGCCTAGCGGGGGGGCTAGGGAGCGCAGATACGCAGTATTTT,CATRLAGGLGSADTQYF
-,-,TRBJ2-2,TRBV20-1,TGCAGTGCTGGGACATCTGGGGAGCTGTTTTTT,CSAGTSGELFF